The entry below gives a single TCR beta chain sequence along with its context. Its antigen is not known. V lost 2 bases and J 3 bases, leaving 16 bases between the germline ends. Per germline, CDR1 MGHRA and CDR2 YSYEKL. The CDR3 contains 16 residues. The data stem from a study of T cells after yellow fever vaccination. Across the study: Fractions low in cell number were prepared with SMART-Seq v4 Ultra Low Input. The study, taken as a whole, reports: Contaminating bulk clonotypes could be abundant in FACS-sorted repertoires.

5'RACE template switching added a universal primer site and UMIs to TCR cDNA. TCRdb reprocessed the 5' RACE reads via MiXCR and lists one record per CDR3 protein. The data show a few hundred thousand distinct CDR3 sequences, with over 3% seen just once and about 20% held by the top ten. The sequence was collected from a man between 18 and 29 years old who received the YFV17D yellow fever vaccine. The chain has TRBV4-1 and TRBJ2-5, with TRBD2 as a possible D gene (6 bases). The sample consisted of PBMCs, taken 15 days after the yellow fever booster vaccination. CDR3 nucleotides: TGCGCCAGCAGCCAACGGGACTCGGGCGCCGAAGAGACCCAGTACTTC. Encoded protein: CASSQRDSGAEETQYF.